Listed here are 2 T cell receptor beta chains from one sample, sequenced in a study of blood T cell repertoires in COVID-19. Generated by immunoSEQ multiplex PCR, the TCRdb table keeps only in-frame clones and is missing some. This table holds approximately 79,000 clones, around 80% found once. Input material: peripheral blood. These receptors came from a woman aged 45-60 years with acute or convalescent COVID-19.

The chain carries TRBV5-5 and TRBJ2-7, with 8 bases lining up with TRBD1. This CDR3 is 14 amino acids long. CDR1 is SGHKS, CDR2 YYEKEE, per germline (reference sequence). Trimming removed 0 bases from V and 3 bases from J; junction bases left unmatched: 2. As DNA, the CDR3 is TGTGCCAGCAGCTTGGTAGGGACAGGCTACGAGCAGTACTTC. It encodes CASSLVGTGYEQYF.

J is TRBJ1-1 and V is TRBV15, with D tentatively TRBD1 (5 bases). Deletions cut 6 bases from V and 7 bases from J, with 9 bases between. Germline V lookup: CDR1 LNHNV, CDR2 YYDKDF (reference sequence). The CDR3 has 11 residues. CDR3: CATSVRGEAFF. In DNA form, the CDR3 reads TGTGCCACCAGTGTTAGGGGTGAAGCTTTCTTT.